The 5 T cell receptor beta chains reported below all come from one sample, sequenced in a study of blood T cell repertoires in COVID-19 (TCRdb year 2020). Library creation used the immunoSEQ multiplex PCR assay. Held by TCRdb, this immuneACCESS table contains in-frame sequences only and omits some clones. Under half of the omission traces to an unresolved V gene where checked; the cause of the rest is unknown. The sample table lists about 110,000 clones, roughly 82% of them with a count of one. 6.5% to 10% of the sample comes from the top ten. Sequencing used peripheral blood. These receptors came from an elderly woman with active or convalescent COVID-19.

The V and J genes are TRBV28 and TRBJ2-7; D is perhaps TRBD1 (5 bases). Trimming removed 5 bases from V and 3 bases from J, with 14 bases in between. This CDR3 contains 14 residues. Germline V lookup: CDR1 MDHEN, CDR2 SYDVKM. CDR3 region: CASSIDSKDYEQYF. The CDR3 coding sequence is TGTGCCAGCAGTATCGACAGTAAAGACTACGAGCAGTACTTC.

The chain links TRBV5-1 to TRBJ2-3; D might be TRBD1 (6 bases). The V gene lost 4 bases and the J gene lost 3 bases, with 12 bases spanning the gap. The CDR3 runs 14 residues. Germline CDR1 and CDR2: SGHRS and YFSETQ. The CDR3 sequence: CASSPGQTTDTQYF. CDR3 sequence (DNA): TGCGCCAGCAGCCCGGGACAAACGACAGATACGCAGTATTTT.

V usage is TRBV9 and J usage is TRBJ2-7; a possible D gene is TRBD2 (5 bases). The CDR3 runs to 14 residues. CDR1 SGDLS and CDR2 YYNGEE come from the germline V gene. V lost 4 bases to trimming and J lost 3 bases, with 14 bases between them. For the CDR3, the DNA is TGTGCCAGCAGCCTCTCGTGGGAGAGCTACGAGCAGTACTTC. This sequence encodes CASSLSWESYEQYF.

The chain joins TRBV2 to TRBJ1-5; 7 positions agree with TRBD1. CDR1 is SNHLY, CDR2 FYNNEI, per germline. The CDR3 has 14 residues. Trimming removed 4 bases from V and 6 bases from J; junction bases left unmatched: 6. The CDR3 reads CASSVGGGGQPQHF. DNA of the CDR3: TGTGCCAGCAGTGTCGGAGGGGGCGGTCAGCCCCAGCATTTT.

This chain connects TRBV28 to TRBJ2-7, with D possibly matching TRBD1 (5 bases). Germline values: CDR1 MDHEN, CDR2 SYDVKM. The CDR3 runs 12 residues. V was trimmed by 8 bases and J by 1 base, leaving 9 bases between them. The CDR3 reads CASRQGSYEQYF. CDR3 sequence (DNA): TGTGCCAGCCGGCAGGGTTCCTACGAGCAGTACTTC.